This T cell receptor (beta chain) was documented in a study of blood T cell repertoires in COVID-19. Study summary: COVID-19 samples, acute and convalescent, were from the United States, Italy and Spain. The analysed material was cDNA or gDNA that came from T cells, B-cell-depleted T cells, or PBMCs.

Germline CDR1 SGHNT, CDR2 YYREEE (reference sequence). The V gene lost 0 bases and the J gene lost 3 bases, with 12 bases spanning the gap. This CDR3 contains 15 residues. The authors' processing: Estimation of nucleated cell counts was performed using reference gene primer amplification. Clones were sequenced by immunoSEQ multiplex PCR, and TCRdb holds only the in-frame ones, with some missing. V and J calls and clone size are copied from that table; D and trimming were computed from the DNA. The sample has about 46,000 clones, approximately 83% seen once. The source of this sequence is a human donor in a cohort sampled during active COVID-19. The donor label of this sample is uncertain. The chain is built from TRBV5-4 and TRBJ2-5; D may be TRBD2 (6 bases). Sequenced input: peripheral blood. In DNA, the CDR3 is TGTGCCAGCAGCTTGGGATCGGGGGTGGAAGAGACCCAGTACTTC. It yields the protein CASSLGSGVEETQYF.